One T cell receptor (beta chain) is described in this entry. These data come from a study of long-term antiretroviral therapy in people with HIV. Across the whole study: It was about a decade after the earliest samples that the 2015 immediate-ART recommendation appeared.

Germline CDR1 is SGHRS and CDR2 is YFSETQ. The CDR3 runs to 16 residues. J lost 5 bases, V lost 4 bases, and 12 bases had no gene match. Survey-level resolution applied to immunoSEQ assay v3.0. Data came from immunoSEQ multiplex PCR; TCRdb stores just in-frame clones and leaves some out. The data show about 24,000 clones, around 90% seen once. V usage is TRBV5-1 and J usage is TRBJ2-3, with 8 bases lining up with TRBD1. This sequence was found in a man between 45 and 60 years old with HIV. This specimen consisted of unsorted PBMCs, obtained 1.8 years before starting antiretroviral therapy. The CDR3 DNA reads TGCGCCAGCAGCAACCTCCCCGGGACAGGCGGAGATACGCAGTATTTT. Translation gives CASSNLPGTGGDTQYF.